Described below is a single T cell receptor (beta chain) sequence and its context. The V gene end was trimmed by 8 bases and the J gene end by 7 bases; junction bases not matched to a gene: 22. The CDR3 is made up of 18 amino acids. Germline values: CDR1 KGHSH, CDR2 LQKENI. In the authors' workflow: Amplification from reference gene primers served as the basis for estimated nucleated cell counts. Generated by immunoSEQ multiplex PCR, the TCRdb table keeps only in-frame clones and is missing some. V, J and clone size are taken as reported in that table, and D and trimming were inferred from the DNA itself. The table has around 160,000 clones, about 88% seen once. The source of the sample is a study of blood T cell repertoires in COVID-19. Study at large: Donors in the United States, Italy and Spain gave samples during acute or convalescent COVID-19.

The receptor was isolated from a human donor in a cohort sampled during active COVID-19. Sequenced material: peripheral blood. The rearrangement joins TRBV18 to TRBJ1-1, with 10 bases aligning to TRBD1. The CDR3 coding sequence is TGTGCCAGCACGATAACGTCGGGGACAGGGGTAAGGGGCATTGAAGCTTTCTTT. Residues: CASTITSGTGVRGIEAFF.